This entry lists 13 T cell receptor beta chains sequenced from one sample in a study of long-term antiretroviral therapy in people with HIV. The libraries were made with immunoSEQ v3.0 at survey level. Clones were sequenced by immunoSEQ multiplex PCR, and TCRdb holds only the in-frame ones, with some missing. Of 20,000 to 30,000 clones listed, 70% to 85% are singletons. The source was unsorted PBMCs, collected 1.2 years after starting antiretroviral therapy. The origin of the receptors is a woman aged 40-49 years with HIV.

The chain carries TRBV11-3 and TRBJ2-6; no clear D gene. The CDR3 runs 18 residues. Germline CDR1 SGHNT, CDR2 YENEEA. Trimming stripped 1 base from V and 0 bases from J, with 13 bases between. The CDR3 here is CASSLAVKGSSGANVLTF. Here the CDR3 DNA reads TGTGCCAGCAGCTTAGCGGTGAAGGGCTCCTCTGGGGCCAACGTCCTGACTTTC.

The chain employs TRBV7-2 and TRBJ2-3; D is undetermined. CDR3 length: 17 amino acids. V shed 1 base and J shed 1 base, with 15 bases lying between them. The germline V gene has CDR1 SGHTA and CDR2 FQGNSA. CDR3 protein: CASSLVHTGYRTDTQYF. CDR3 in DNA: TGTGCCAGCAGCTTAGTACACACCGGCTATCGCACAGATACGCAGTATTTT.

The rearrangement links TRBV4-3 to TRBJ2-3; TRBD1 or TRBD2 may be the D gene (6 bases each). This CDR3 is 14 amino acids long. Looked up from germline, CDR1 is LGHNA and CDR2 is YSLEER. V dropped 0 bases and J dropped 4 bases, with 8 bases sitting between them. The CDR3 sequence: CASSQDGGPDTQYF. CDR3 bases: TGCGCCAGCAGCCAAGACGGGGGCCCAGATACGCAGTATTTT.

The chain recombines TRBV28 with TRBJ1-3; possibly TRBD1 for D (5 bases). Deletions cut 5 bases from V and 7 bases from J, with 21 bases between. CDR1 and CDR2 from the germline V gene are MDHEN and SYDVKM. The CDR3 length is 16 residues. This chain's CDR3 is CASSTSAGTGRNTIYF. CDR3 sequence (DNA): TGTGCCAGCAGTACCTCTGCCGGGACCGGCCGGAACACCATATATTTT.

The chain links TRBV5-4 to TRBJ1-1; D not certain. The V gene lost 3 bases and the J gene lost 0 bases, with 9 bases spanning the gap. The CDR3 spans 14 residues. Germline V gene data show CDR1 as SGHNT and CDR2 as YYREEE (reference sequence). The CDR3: CASSSRTVNTEAFF. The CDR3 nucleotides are TGTGCCAGCAGCTCGAGGACTGTGAACACTGAAGCTTTCTTT. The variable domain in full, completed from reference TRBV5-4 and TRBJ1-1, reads ETGVTQSPTHLIKTRGQQVTLRCSSQSGHNTVSWYQQALGQGPQFIFQYYREEENGRGNFPPRFSGLQFPNYSSELNVNALELDDSALYLCASSSRTVNTEAFFGQGTRLTVV.

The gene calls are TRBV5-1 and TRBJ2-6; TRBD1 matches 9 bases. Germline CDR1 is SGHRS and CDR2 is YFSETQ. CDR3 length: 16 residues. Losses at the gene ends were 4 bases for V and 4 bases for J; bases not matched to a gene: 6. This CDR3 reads CASSPGTGRGANVLTF. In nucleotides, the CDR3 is TGCGCCAGCAGCCCCGGGACAGGGCGCGGGGCCAACGTCCTGACTTTC.

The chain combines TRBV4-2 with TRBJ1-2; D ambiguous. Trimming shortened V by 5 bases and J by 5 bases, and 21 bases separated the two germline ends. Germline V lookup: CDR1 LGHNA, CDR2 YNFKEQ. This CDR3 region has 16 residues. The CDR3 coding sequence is TGTGCCAGCAGCTCTGGGCCCTCGAGCGTTTTATATGGCTACACCTTC. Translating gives CASSSGPSSVLYGYTF.

The CDR3 DNA is TGTGCCAGCAGTGAAGCGTGGGGGAACGGCAATCAGCCCCAGCATTTT. Its translation: CASSEAWGNGNQPQHF. The V call is TRBV6-1, the J call TRBJ1-5; a weak D match, TRBD1 (5 bases). The germline V and J ends were trimmed by 0 bases and 2 bases, with 11 bases remaining between them. The length of the CDR3 is 16 residues. Germline V gives CDR1 MNHNS, CDR2 SASEGT.

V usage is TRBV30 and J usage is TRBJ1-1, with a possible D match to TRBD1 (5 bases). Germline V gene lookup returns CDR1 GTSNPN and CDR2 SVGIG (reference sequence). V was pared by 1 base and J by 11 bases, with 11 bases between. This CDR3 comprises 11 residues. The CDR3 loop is CAWSEGGDAFF. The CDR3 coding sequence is TGTGCCTGGAGTGAGGGAGGGGATGCTTTCTTT.

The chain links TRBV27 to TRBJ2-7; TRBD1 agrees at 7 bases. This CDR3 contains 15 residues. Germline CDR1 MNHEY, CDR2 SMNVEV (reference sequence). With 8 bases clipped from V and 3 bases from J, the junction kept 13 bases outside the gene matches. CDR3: CASAEGWGQNYEQYF. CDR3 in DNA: TGTGCCAGCGCTGAGGGGTGGGGACAGAACTACGAGCAGTACTTC.

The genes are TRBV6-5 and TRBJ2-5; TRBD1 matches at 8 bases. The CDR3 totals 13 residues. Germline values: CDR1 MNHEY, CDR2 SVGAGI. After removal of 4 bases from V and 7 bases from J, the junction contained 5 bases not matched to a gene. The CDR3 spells CASSSDRGWTQYF. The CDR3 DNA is TGTGCCAGCAGTTCTGACAGGGGTTGGACCCAGTACTTC.

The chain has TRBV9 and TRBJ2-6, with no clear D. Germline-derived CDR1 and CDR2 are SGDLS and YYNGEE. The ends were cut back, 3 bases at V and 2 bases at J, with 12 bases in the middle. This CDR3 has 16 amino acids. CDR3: CASSAQVGAGANVLTF. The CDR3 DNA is TGTGCCAGCAGCGCCCAGGTTGGGGCTGGGGCCAACGTCCTGACTTTC.

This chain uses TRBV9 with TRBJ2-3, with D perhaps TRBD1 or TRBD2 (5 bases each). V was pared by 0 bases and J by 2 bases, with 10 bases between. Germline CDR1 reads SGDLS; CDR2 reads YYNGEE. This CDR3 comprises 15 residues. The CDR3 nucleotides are TGTGCCAGCAGCGTAGATGGGGGAAACACAGATACGCAGTATTTT. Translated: CASSVDGGNTDTQYF. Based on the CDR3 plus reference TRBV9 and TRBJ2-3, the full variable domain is DSGVTQTPKHLITATGQRVTLRCSPRSGDLSVYWYQQSLDQGLQFLIQYYNGEERAKGNILERFSAQQFPDLHSELNLSSLELGDSALYFCASSVDGGNTDTQYFGPGTRLTVL.